The 17 T cell receptor beta chains presented below share a single source sample, sequenced in a study of identical twins. One entry per CDR3 protein results from TCRdb running MiXCR on the 5' RACE reads. Of 400,000 to 550,000 distinct CDR3 sequences in the sample, about 20% were seen once. The sample was also linked to a second study, of T cells expressing NK-cell markers.

What was sequenced was CD4+ T cells sorted from blood. Receptors were obtained from a woman younger than 35 in good health.

This clonotype occurred a few times. V and J are TRBV12-3 or TRBV12-4 and TRBJ2-5, with D possibly being TRBD2 (6 bases). Trimming removed 3 bases from V and 5 bases from J, with 16 bases in between. CDR3 length equals 15 residues. Here the CDR3 reads CASSFRRGQAETQYF. CDR3 nucleotide sequence: TGTGCCAGCAGTTTCAGGAGGGGCCAGGCGGAGACCCAGTACTTC.

This clonotype was seen only a few times. The chain uses TRBV5-1 and TRBJ2-1; no definite D call. CDR3 length: 14 residues. V was cut by 0 bases and J by 5 bases, with 9 bases left in between. Germline CDR1 is SGHRS and CDR2 is YFSETQ. The CDR3 loop reads CASSLGHVDNEQFF. CDR3 in DNA: TGCGCCAGCAGCTTGGGGCACGTCGACAATGAGCAGTTCTTC.

There are a few counts of this clonotype. V is TRBV15 and J is TRBJ2-5; perhaps TRBD2 as D (6 bases). Trimming removed 1 base from V and 3 bases from J, with 9 bases in between. This CDR3 spans 14 amino acids. Germline V CDR1 and CDR2: LNHNV, YYDKDF (reference sequence). This CDR3 reads CATSRGPGEETQYF. CDR3 DNA: TGTGCCACCAGCAGAGGACCGGGGGAAGAGACCCAGTACTTC.

The table lists this clonotype with many counts. This chain uses TRBV9 with TRBJ2-1; D is ambiguous. The ends were cut back, 0 bases at V and 6 bases at J, with 7 bases in the middle. The germline V gene encodes CDR1 SGDLS and CDR2 YYNGEE. CDR3 length: 13 residues. CDR3 amino acids: CASSVGVVNEQFF. In DNA, the CDR3 is TGTGCCAGCAGCGTAGGAGTGGTCAATGAGCAGTTCTTC.

This clonotype was observed a few times. J is TRBJ1-1 and V is TRBV28, with D uncertain. V was cut by 6 bases and J by 5 bases, with 16 bases left in between. This CDR3 is built from 14 residues. Looked up from germline, CDR1 is MDHEN and CDR2 is SYDVKM. The CDR3 DNA is TGTGCCAGCAGCCCCTATGGACTGAGAACTGAAGCTTTCTTT. Its translation: CASSPYGLRTEAFF. Based on the CDR3 plus reference TRBV28 and TRBJ1-1, the full variable domain is DVKVTQSSRYLVKRTGEKVFLECVQDMDHENMFWYRQDPGLGLRLIYFSYDVKMKEKGDIPEGYSVSREKKERFSLILESASTNQTSMYLCASSPYGLRTEAFFGQGTRLTVV.

This clonotype was found a few times. V usage is TRBV7-3 and J usage is TRBJ2-1, with TRBD2 matching 12 bases. Germline loops: CDR1 SGHTA, CDR2 FQGTGA. The CDR3 is 15 amino acids. J lost 5 bases, V lost 4 bases, and 3 bases had no gene match. The CDR3 region is CASSSTSGGNNEQFF. As DNA, the CDR3 is TGTGCCAGCAGCTCGACTAGCGGGGGAAACAATGAGCAGTTCTTC. Drawing the rest from reference TRBV7-3 and TRBJ2-1, the complete variable domain is GAGVSQTPSNKVTEKGKYVELRCDPISGHTALYWYRQSLGQGPEFLIYFQGTGAADDSGLPNDRFFAVRPEGSVSTLKIQRTERGDSAVYLCASSSTSGGNNEQFFGPGTRLTVL.

The J gene is TRBJ2-2, the V gene TRBV30; 14 bases are a match to TRBD2. V lost 5 bases to trimming and J lost 4 bases; unmatched junction nucleotides: 12. Germline lookup yields CDR1 GTSNPN and CDR2 SVGIG (reference sequence). This CDR3 is 18 amino acids long. CDR3: CAWSHRTSGRPGTGELFF. The CDR3 region has the DNA TGTGCCTGGTCTCACCGGACTAGCGGGAGGCCGGGCACCGGGGAGCTGTTTTTT.

This clonotype was detected a few times. The rearrangement joins TRBV4-1 to TRBJ2-7, with 12 bases matching TRBD2. With 1 base clipped from V and 0 bases from J, the junction kept 4 bases outside the gene matches. The CDR3 extends over 17 amino acids. Per germline, CDR1 MGHRA and CDR2 YSYEKL. CDR3 residues: CASSQAWTSGASYEQYF. The CDR3 DNA reads TGCGCCAGCAGCCAAGCCTGGACTAGCGGGGCCTCCTACGAGCAGTACTTC.

The rearrangement joins TRBV18 to TRBJ1-4; the D is unclear. From germline, CDR1 is KGHSH and CDR2 LQKENI. The CDR3 consists of 14 residues. V was pared by 2 bases and J by 10 bases, with 14 bases between. CDR3: CASSPEEGIGKLFF. CDR3 sequence (DNA): TGTGCCAGCTCACCAGAGGAGGGTATTGGAAAACTGTTTTTT.

This clonotype was seen more than once but under ten times. The chain has TRBV5-1 and TRBJ2-2, with TRBD1 identical over 7 bases. Germline lookup yields CDR1 SGHRS and CDR2 YFSETQ. The V gene end was trimmed by 7 bases and the J gene end by 5 bases; junction bases not matched to a gene: 5. The CDR3 runs to 13 residues. The CDR3, as DNA: TGCGCCAGCTCCGACAGGGCGACCGGGGAGCTGTTTTTT. Its translation: CASSDRATGELFF.

Only a few counts were recorded for this clonotype. The rearrangement joins TRBV7-2 to TRBJ2-2; D is unclear. Germline loops: CDR1 SGHTA, CDR2 FQGNSA. This CDR3 spans 16 amino acids. The V gene lost 0 bases and the J gene lost 2 bases, with 10 bases spanning the gap. The CDR3 DNA sequence: TGTGCCAGCAGCTTAGCGCGGCTCGATAACACCGGGGAGCTGTTTTTT. It codes for CASSLARLDNTGELFF.

The sample holds a few counts of this clonotype. The chain is built from TRBV7-6 and TRBJ2-7; 14 nucleotides line up with TRBD2. With V trimmed by 5 bases and J by 4 bases, 10 bases remained unmatched. The CDR3 loop spans 17 amino acids. Germline CDR1 reads SGHVS; CDR2 reads FNYEAQ. The DNA of the CDR3 is TGTGCCAGCAGCCCAGGCCCCGGGACTAGCGGGAGTTACGAGCAGTACTTC. Its protein is CASSPGPGTSGSYEQYF. The full variable domain, rest sourced from reference TRBV7-6 and TRBJ2-7, is GAGVSQSPRYKVTKRGQDVALRCDPISGHVSLYWYRQALGQGPEFLTYFNYEAQQDKSGLPNDRFSAERPEGSISTLTIQRTEQRDSAMYRCASSPGPGTSGSYEQYFGPGTRLTVT.

The V gene is TRBV11-2, the J gene TRBJ2-1, with D tentatively TRBD1 (5 bases). Trimming stripped 11 bases from V and 5 bases from J, with 19 bases between. Germline CDR1 and CDR2: SGHAT and FQNNGV. The CDR3 has 14 residues. CDR3 nucleotide sequence: TGTGCCTCAGCAACCAGGGTAAGGCACAATGAGCAGTTCTTC. Its translation is CASATRVRHNEQFF.

The V and J genes are TRBV7-2 and TRBJ2-1; the D is unclear. The CDR3 length is 13 residues. CDR1 and CDR2 from the germline V gene are SGHTA and FQGNSA. V shed 5 bases and J shed 8 bases, with 13 bases lying between them. CDR3 residues: CASSPGSNHEQFF. In nucleotides, the CDR3 is TGTGCCAGCAGCCCCGGCAGTAACCATGAGCAGTTCTTC.

This clonotype occurred many times. The V call is TRBV6-2 or TRBV6-3, the J call TRBJ2-6; D unclear. Germline values: CDR1 MNHEY, CDR2 SVGEGT. The CDR3 is 15 amino acids. V lost 2 bases, J lost 0 bases, and 5 bases lay in between. The CDR3 is CASSYGLSGANVLTF. CDR3 nucleotide sequence: TGTGCCAGCAGTTACGGCCTCTCTGGGGCCAACGTCCTGACTTTC.

The chain couples TRBV20-1 to TRBJ2-5; no clear D gene. CDR1 is DFQATT and CDR2 is SNEGSKA in the germline V gene (reference sequence). Trimming shortened V by 1 base and J by 1 base, and 4 bases separated the two germline ends. This CDR3 contains 12 residues. The CDR3 protein is CSARAAQETQYF. CDR3 DNA sequence: TGCAGTGCTAGAGCGGCCCAAGAGACCCAGTACTTC.

V gene TRBV27 combines with J gene TRBJ2-1, with TRBD2 matching over 9 bases. This CDR3 comprises 18 residues. The germline CDR1 and CDR2 sequences are MNHEY and SMNVEV (reference sequence). V gave up 2 bases and J gave up 1 base; unmatched junction bases: 9. As DNA, the CDR3 is TGTGCCAGCAGTTTAGGGTCTCGTAGCGGGAGATCCTACAATGAGCAGTTCTTC. Encoded protein: CASSLGSRSGRSYNEQFF.